Listed below are T cell receptor beta chains from one sample, sequenced in a study of blood T cells in healthy people across ages. MiXCR, run by TCRdb on the 5' RACE reads, gives a single entry per CDR3 protein. The sample has 500,000 to 550,000 distinct CDR3 sequences, nearly 25% seen once; the top ten hold around 10%. These sequences were also reported in another study, on T cells of mothers and their children.

The material sequenced was blood. The receptors originated from a boy aged 5 to 17 in good health. Both conserved end residues are trimmed from each CDR3. Each record gives: D gene, V gene, CDR3 protein. D genes are given only for firm matches.

D gene: NA; V gene: TRBV5-1; CDR3 protein: ASTLEQGPSNYGHT
D gene: NA; V gene: TRBV25-1; CDR3 protein: ASLTLKVPDSNQPQH
D gene: NA; V gene: TRBV7-2; CDR3 protein: ASTQLSRGGSETQY
D gene: TRBD1; V gene: TRBV9; CDR3 protein: ASSVGRQGRGNTIY
D gene: NA; V gene: TRBV9; CDR3 protein: ASSEQGRSTDTQY
D gene: NA; V gene: TRBV4-2; CDR3 protein: ASTPGRTNSPLH
D gene: TRBD1; V gene: TRBV30; CDR3 protein: AWSEGGRTDEQF
D gene: NA; V gene: TRBV6-5; CDR3 protein: ASRPGQQETQY
D gene: TRBD2; V gene: TRBV27; CDR3 protein: ASSLAASGGASEQF
D gene: NA; V gene: TRBV28; CDR3 protein: ASSSLAGNEQF
D gene: TRBD2; V gene: TRBV4-3; CDR3 protein: ASSQPFSGRVDEQF
D gene: NA; V gene: TRBV6-6; CDR3 protein: ASSMGGRLTNEKLF
D gene: NA; V gene: TRBV20-1; CDR3 protein: SAMDIAKNIQY
D gene: TRBD1; V gene: TRBV12-3/TRBV12-4; CDR3 protein: ASSLRLPDRIYSGEQH
D gene: NA; V gene: TRBV14; CDR3 protein: ASSRRIRGISEAF
D gene: TRBD1; V gene: TRBV27; CDR3 protein: ASSPLPINIYRGETQY
D gene: NA; V gene: TRBV7-2; CDR3 protein: ASSPPSLRRRTYEQY
D gene: NA; V gene: TRBV29-1; CDR3 protein: GALLGAGGEKLF
D gene: NA; V gene: TRBV6-6; CDR3 protein: ASRDLKKLF
D gene: NA; V gene: TRBV12-3/TRBV12-4; CDR3 protein: ASSLDYRVLSGANVLT
D gene: TRBD2; V gene: TRBV5-1; CDR3 protein: ASSILSGSQETQY
D gene: NA; V gene: TRBV24-1; CDR3 protein: ATSETGRDLRQPQH
D gene: TRBD1; V gene: TRBV28; CDR3 protein: ASSLMAGQAKLF
D gene: NA; V gene: TRBV6-6; CDR3 protein: ASSSGKPYEQY
D gene: NA; V gene: TRBV12-3/TRBV12-4; CDR3 protein: ASSSLAPPNTEAF
D gene: TRBD2; V gene: TRBV6-5; CDR3 protein: ASSYGSSGPHTDTQY
D gene: TRBD1; V gene: TRBV3-1; CDR3 protein: ASSQRYRTGERETQY
D gene: NA; V gene: TRBV7-8; CDR3 protein: ASNGREAYNEQF
D gene: TRBD1; V gene: TRBV10-3; CDR3 protein: AISEFGTGGLYGYT
D gene: NA; V gene: TRBV20-1; CDR3 protein: SARSRGYEQY
D gene: NA; V gene: TRBV10-2; CDR3 protein: ASSDPAGWEETQY
D gene: NA; V gene: TRBV7-2; CDR3 protein: ASSLEAGWDEQY
D gene: NA; V gene: TRBV27; CDR3 protein: ASRPQGYNQPQH
D gene: NA; V gene: TRBV20-1; CDR3 protein: SARDPNTIY
D gene: TRBD2; V gene: TRBV7-8; CDR3 protein: ASSSKRLAAQETQY
D gene: NA; V gene: TRBV5-1; CDR3 protein: ASRLGGSNEKLF
D gene: TRBD1; V gene: TRBV6-9; CDR3 protein: ASSSRTGRLEKLF
D gene: NA; V gene: TRBV15; CDR3 protein: ATSRDAEPGEKLF
D gene: NA; V gene: TRBV28; CDR3 protein: ASIPGAGGYEQY
D gene: NA; V gene: TRBV28; CDR3 protein: ASSYGARNEQF
D gene: NA; V gene: TRBV7-9; CDR3 protein: ASSLVVPGNTQY
D gene: NA; V gene: TRBV29-1; CDR3 protein: SVDIVYEQF
D gene: TRBD1; V gene: TRBV29-1; CDR3 protein: SADPTGGLNTEAF
D gene: NA; V gene: TRBV6-2/TRBV6-3; CDR3 protein: ASSSAYSDTQY
D gene: NA; V gene: TRBV3-1; CDR3 protein: ASSQEFSGSYGYT
D gene: NA; V gene: TRBV3-1; CDR3 protein: ASSQGNRASNSPLH
D gene: NA; V gene: TRBV4-2; CDR3 protein: ASSQARAGEAEQY
D gene: NA; V gene: TRBV29-1; CDR3 protein: SVEAGLHDEQF
D gene: NA; V gene: TRBV5-6; CDR3 protein: ASSLDIIYEQY
D gene: TRBD1; V gene: TRBV28; CDR3 protein: ASSPLDRADYNSPLH
D gene: NA; V gene: TRBV20-1; CDR3 protein: SARAGDPGGSSGYT
D gene: NA; V gene: TRBV7-8; CDR3 protein: ASSLEGGRGYEQY
D gene: NA; V gene: TRBV11-1; CDR3 protein: ASSRGAGAQRTEAF
D gene: NA; V gene: TRBV5-1; CDR3 protein: ASSLGPTSSNQPQH
D gene: TRBD1; V gene: TRBV6-2/TRBV6-3; CDR3 protein: ASKLDREQPQH
D gene: TRBD2; V gene: TRBV7-8; CDR3 protein: ASSYAGESYNEQF
D gene: TRBD1; V gene: TRBV20-1; CDR3 protein: SAHPRQGANYGYT
D gene: TRBD1; V gene: TRBV6-5; CDR3 protein: ASTSWTGGGEKLF
D gene: NA; V gene: TRBV4-1; CDR3 protein: ASSQIGANEQF
D gene: NA; V gene: TRBV7-2; CDR3 protein: ASSLTSDRYEQF